These 19 T cell receptor beta chains were all obtained from the same sample, sequenced in a study of Graves' ophthalmopathy and Graves' hyperthyroidism. TCR beta CDR3 amplification used RNA transcripts. First-round RT-PCR used HTBI primers; second-round multiplex PCR followed. TCRdb processed the multiplex PCR reads anew with MiXCR; each CDR3 protein has one entry. The table lists roughly 400,000 distinct CDR3 sequences, approximately 20% of them singletons, with 1.6% in the top ten. The source material was peripheral blood. These receptors all come from a woman under 30 with Graves' ophthalmopathy.

This clonotype was observed at least ten times. The rearrangement uses TRBV20-1 and TRBJ2-5; D not resolved. CDR1 DFQATT and CDR2 SNEGSKA come from the germline V gene (reference sequence). The length of the CDR3 is 12 residues. Trimming took off 0 bases at V and 10 bases at J, with 12 bases between the two ends. The CDR3 bases are TGCAGTGCTAGAGATCAAGGGTTCGGCCAGTACTTC. It specifies CSARDQGFGQYF.

This clonotype has a count of ten or more. The chain recombines TRBV6-5 with TRBJ2-7; no firm D call. The V end lost 7 bases, the J end lost 2 bases, and 6 bases lay between the germline ends. Looked up from germline, CDR1 is MNHEY and CDR2 is SVGAGI. CDR3 length: 11 amino acids. The CDR3 DNA reads as TGTGCCAGCACGTTTGCCTACGAGCAGTACTTC. As protein: CASTFAYEQYF.

The rearrangement links TRBV2 to TRBJ2-7; 7 bases map to TRBD1. V shed 6 bases, J shed 3 bases, and the junction held 11 bases outside the gene matches. This CDR3 has 15 amino acids. Looked up from germline, CDR1 is SNHLY and CDR2 is FYNNEI. Written as DNA, the CDR3 is TGTGCCAGCAGGGTAGGGGGCAGCGGCATCTACGAGCAGTACTTC. It specifies CASRVGGSGIYEQYF.

This clonotype was observed at least ten times. V is TRBV20-1 and J is TRBJ1-5, with D possibly being TRBD1 (5 bases). Germline loops: CDR1 DFQATT, CDR2 SNEGSKA (reference sequence). This CDR3 comprises 15 residues. V lost 3 bases and J 2 bases, leaving 14 bases between the germline ends. The CDR3 bases are TGCAGTGCTAGGGGGGTGGGGCAGCGCAATCAGCCCCAGCATTTT. Its protein is CSARGVGQRNQPQHF.

This clonotype was counted ten times or more. This chain connects TRBV20-1 to TRBJ2-7, with TRBD2 as a possible D gene (7 bases). The germline V and J ends were trimmed by 0 bases and 7 bases, with 19 bases remaining between them. This CDR3 region has 15 residues. The germline V gene encodes CDR1 DFQATT and CDR2 SNEGSKA (reference sequence). The CDR3 nucleotides read TGCAGTGCTAGAGATTGGGGGGGGCCTTCTTCGGAGCAGTACTTC. This gives the protein CSARDWGGPSSEQYF.

This clonotype has at least ten counts. The chain carries TRBV28 and TRBJ1-5; 8 bases line up with TRBD1. CDR3 length: 16 residues. Germline CDR1 and CDR2: MDHEN and SYDVKM. The V and J ends lost 3 bases and 3 bases, in that order; junction bases with no gene match: 7. Written as DNA, the CDR3 is TGTGCCAGCAGTTTTCGGACAGGGTGGGTCAATCAGCCCCAGCATTTT. This encodes CASSFRTGWVNQPQHF.

This clonotype came up many times. In DNA form, the CDR3 reads TGCGCCAGCAGCCCGACGGACCGCGGACAATTCCTTTTCTACGAGCAGTACTTC. Protein sequence: CASSPTDRGQFLFYEQYF. The V gene is TRBV5-1, the J gene TRBJ2-7; D may be TRBD1 (5 bases). CDR1 SGHRS and CDR2 YFSETQ come from the germline V gene. The germline V and J ends were trimmed by 4 bases and 3 bases, with 26 bases remaining between them. The CDR3 is 18 amino acids.

This clonotype occurred many times. CDR3 nucleotides: TGCAGTGCTAGAGATTATGATAGGAGGGCCAAAAACATTCAGTACTTC. As protein: CSARDYDRRAKNIQYF. The gene calls are TRBV20-1 and TRBJ2-4, with D possibly being TRBD2 (5 bases). Per the germline V gene, CDR1 is DFQATT and CDR2 is SNEGSKA (reference sequence). Trimming left V 0 bases short and J 1 base short, with 13 bases between. The CDR3 is 16 amino acids.

This chain uses TRBV12-3 or TRBV12-4 with TRBJ2-7, with unresolved D. The length of the CDR3 is 11 residues. V dropped 4 bases and J dropped 6 bases, with 7 bases sitting between them. The CDR3 spells CASSSWTEQYF. CDR3 DNA sequence: TGTGCCAGCAGTTCCTGGACCGAGCAGTACTTC.

This clonotype was counted at least ten times. As DNA, the CDR3 is TGCAGTGCTAGAGGAATGCGGCTATCATCCTACGAGCAGTACTTC. As protein: CSARGMRLSSYEQYF. This chain joins TRBV20-1 and TRBJ2-7; D gene ambiguous. V gave up 1 base and J gave up 1 base, with 14 bases separating them. This CDR3 region has 15 residues. Germline V CDR1 and CDR2: DFQATT, SNEGSKA (reference sequence).

This clonotype was seen repeatedly, ten times or more. This chain's CDR3 is CASSLGTPSGNTIYF. The CDR3 DNA follows: TGTGCCAGCAGCCTAGGGACTCCCTCTGGAAACACCATATATTTT. The rearrangement uses TRBV28 and TRBJ1-3; possible D gene TRBD1, 5 bases. Per the germline V gene, CDR1 is MDHEN and CDR2 is SYDVKM. The CDR3 spans 15 residues. Trimming cost V 6 bases and J 0 bases, with 12 bases left between them.

In its sample, this clonotype was seen many times. This chain uses TRBV5-4 with TRBJ2-7; TRBD2 matches 7 bases. V was pared by 0 bases and J by 1 base, with 10 bases of the junction left unmatched. This CDR3 is built from 17 residues. Looked up from germline, CDR1 is SGHNT and CDR2 is YYREEE (reference sequence). CDR3 protein: CASSLAPSGAPSYEQYF. The DNA for the CDR3 is TGTGCCAGCAGCTTGGCCCCTAGCGGAGCTCCTTCCTACGAGCAGTACTTC.

The CDR3 DNA reads as TGTGCCAGCAGCCGACCGGACAGGGGCTACGAGCAGTACTTC. Amino acids: CASSRPDRGYEQYF. The chain links TRBV12-3 or TRBV12-4 to TRBJ2-7, with 9 nucleotides matching TRBD1. Trimming took 6 bases from V and 3 from J; bases not matched to a gene: 6. The CDR3 consists of 14 residues.

The rearrangement uses TRBV29-1 and TRBJ2-7, with 8 bases that match TRBD1. Germline CDR1 reads SQVTM; CDR2 reads ANQGSEA. The CDR3 covers 18 residues. V dropped 1 base and J dropped 0; count of bases not matched to a gene: 14. CDR3 coding DNA: TGCAGCGTTGAAGCCCTCAGACAGGGGTCATCGTACTCCTACGAGCAGTACTTC. This translates into CSVEALRQGSSYSYEQYF.

This clonotype has at least ten counts. This chain links TRBV6-2 or TRBV6-3 with TRBJ1-1; 7 bases map to TRBD1. CDR1 is MNHEY, CDR2 SVGEGT, per germline. V lost 2 bases to trimming and J lost 8 bases; unmatched junction nucleotides: 8. The CDR3 runs 14 residues. The CDR3 loop is CASSYPPQGQEAFF. CDR3 sequence (DNA): TGTGCCAGCAGTTACCCTCCTCAGGGACAGGAAGCTTTCTTT.

This chain connects TRBV6-2 or TRBV6-3 to TRBJ2-5, with 8 nucleotides matching TRBD2. CDR3 length: 15 amino acids. The germline CDR1 and CDR2 sequences are MNHEY and SVGEGT. V gave up 2 bases and J gave up 4 bases; unmatched junction bases: 6. The CDR3 is CASSYELAGRETQYF. The CDR3 coding sequence is TGTGCCAGCAGTTACGAGCTAGCGGGTAGAGAGACCCAGTACTTC.

The sample holds many counts of this clonotype. The V gene is TRBV29-1, the J gene TRBJ2-7; no firm D call. CDR1 SQVTM and CDR2 ANQGSEA come from the germline V gene. Trimming pared 5 bases from V and 1 base from J, leaving 9 bases between. The CDR3 is made up of 12 amino acids. The CDR3 coding sequence is TGCAGCGTTATCGGGCGGTCCTACGAGCAGTACTTC. Protein sequence: CSVIGRSYEQYF.

This clonotype was recorded at least ten times. V gene TRBV28 combines with J gene TRBJ2-7; possible D gene TRBD1, 5 bases. This CDR3 spans 16 amino acids. Germline V lookup: CDR1 MDHEN, CDR2 SYDVKM. The ends were cut back, 7 bases at V and 4 bases at J, with 23 bases in the middle. The CDR3 loop is CASIPGVRQGIYEQYF. The CDR3 DNA reads as TGTGCCAGCATCCCAGGAGTGCGCCAGGGAATTTACGAGCAGTACTTC.

This clonotype was detected only a few times. This may be a read error: a much more frequent sequence differs by one nucleotide. J is TRBJ2-7 and V is TRBV4-3; the match to TRBD2 covers 8 bases. This CDR3 is built from 15 residues. From germline, CDR1 is LGHNA and CDR2 YSLEER. J was trimmed by 6 bases and V by 0 bases; bases with no gene match: 7. CDR3 amino acids: CASSQDLREGSEQYF. The CDR3 region has the DNA TGCGCCAGCAGCCAAGATCTCCGGGAGGGCTCCGAGCAGTACTTC.